This T cell receptor beta chain stems from a study of shared clonotypes between healthy human individuals (TCRdb year 2020). About the study as a whole: The cohort comprised a couple of women and three men aged 18 to 49 years. Different laboratories and diverse techniques were used to prepare libraries and sequence TCR repertoires, to increase sequencing depth and limit assay-specific biases. The study deeply sequenced blood TCR repertoires of five healthy adults to estimate repertoire size and the extent of clonotype sharing between individuals. Between about 0.8 and 9 billion PBMCs per donor were obtained by leukapheresis. For each donor, CD4 naive and CD4 memory were each run on three plates, CD8 naive on two plates, and CD8 memory on one plate. Broader findings and caveats from the paper: Pairwise subsampling led to the expectation that sequencing depth would affect the degree of clonotype sharing among donors. Approximately 4.8% of naive CD4, around 3.6% of naive CD8, roughly 2.4% of memory CD4, and about 0.4% of memory CD8 clonotypes were shared across several donors. Because the study included a small number of donors, the genetic and exposure-history diversity represented was limited. Compared with non-shared clonotypes, clonotypes shared by all four sorted-subset donors had higher generation probabilities. Only blood was sampled, and tissue TCR repertoires likely differ from those in blood. Naive subsets generally had larger estimated clonotype richness than memory subsets. Even with the large sequencing depth, rarefaction of the sorted-subset datasets indicated that sequencing was incomplete.

About this clone itself: Its specific antigen is unknown. Base-call qualities are not available, and no considerably larger clone is one nucleotide away.

TCR CDR3 regions were amplified from genomic DNA by multiplex PCR using the deep immunoSEQ assay. Extracted genomic DNA from each cell subset was distributed evenly across all wells of several immunoSEQ 96-well plates, and each plate was treated as a replicate. For sorted subsets, each replicate PCR was loaded with about 200 ng genomic DNA, equivalent to 30,000 or so T cell genomes. The purified libraries were quantified using a Qubit 3.0 fluorometer, sized with a Bioanalyzer 2100, and then quantified again using the KAPA Library Quantification kit. Each immunoSEQ 96-well plate was sequenced on its own single-read 150-cycle Illumina NextSeq 550 flow cell. The source study handled its data this way. The immunoSEQ output contained only junctional sequences without quality scores, so filtering could not match that applied to full-length reads. Sequences were annotated with PyIR, a Python wrapper for IgBLAST v1.9, using IMGT germline references to assign V/J genes and CDR3. Reads were filtered out if the reads had weak V/J assignments (E-value above 1e-6), no CDR3, stop codons, out-of-frame junctions, or ambiguous translated residues. A V3J clonotype was defined by an identical inferred V gene, J gene, and CDR3 amino acid sequence. Percentage overlap between repertoires was calculated by dividing the number of shared unique clonotypes by the size of the smaller repertoire. Three approaches were used to assess repertoire richness: RTK rarefaction, the Chao1 estimator, and Recon v2.1 estimates of unobserved clonotypes. Generation probabilities were computed with OLGA for all TCRbeta clonotypes obtained by the gDNA method from a few donors. What TCRdb holds here is the immuneACCESS table cut down to in-frame rearrangements. Part of the clones is not present; checked against another copy, under half of the missing clones reflect an unresolved V gene, and the others are unexplained. That table is the source of V, J and clone size, and D and trimming were worked out from the DNA. For this sample the table gives about 2 million clones, of which over 85% were detected only once. Clones ranked in the top ten supply approximately 1% of the sample.

CD8 naive samples were obtained by positive selection for CCR7 among CD45RO-negative cells, yielding a CD45RA+CCR7+ population from which TemRA cells were excluded. The donors were healthy, HIV-negative adults with no recently reported acute infections or vaccinations. Every donor was a Caucasian adult residing in Nashville, Tennessee, USA. After blood collection by leukapheresis, PBMCs were isolated using Ficoll-Histopaque density gradient centrifugation and then cryopreserved in the vapor phase of liquid nitrogen. Analytical flow cytometry was used to check the purity and quantity of each magnetically sorted T cell population. Genomic DNA was isolated from every sorted fraction and measured by UV absorbance on a Nanodrop 2000c. The germline ends are 6 bases apart after V is trimmed by 0 bases and J by 2 bases. The CDR3 runs 13 amino acids, cysteine and phenylalanine included. Of the read, only the CDR3 DNA is kept; its 39 bases are in frame from base 1. From the germline V gene (reference sequence), CDR1 is SGHNT and CDR2 is YYREEE.

Recombination joined TRBV5-4 with TRBJ2-7; the D gene assignment is ambiguous. The clonotype was recovered from a man aged 18 to 35 in good health. Material for sequencing was naive CD8+ T cells sorted from blood. In the paper's terms, the cell subset or site label means: CD45RA+CCR7+. The CDR3 reads as follows: CASSLDDAYEQYF. The DNA sequence follows: TGTGCCAGCAGCTTGGACGACGCCTACGAGCAGTACTTC.